What follows are 2 T cell receptor beta chains derived from one specimen sequenced in a study of regulatory T cells in long-lasting Graves disease. Time point meaning: persistent/refractory GD, antithyroid drugs over 5 years with positive TRAb. From PBMCs, RNA was extracted and then used to make the TCR library. Combining iRepertoire HTBI primers with Arm-PCR of CDR3 regions, the authors built TCR beta libraries. In TCRdb, the multiplex PCR reads were re-called with MiXCR into one record per CDR3 protein. The sample includes hundreds of thousands of distinct CDR3 sequences, around 21% of them seen just once. Sequenced here: peripheral blood mononuclear cells (PBMCs), sampled when the disease was refractory, from a patient treated with antithyroid drugs. These receptors all stem from a female donor with Graves disease.

This clonotype was observed at least ten times. The chain carries TRBV11-2 and TRBJ2-1, with D possibly matching TRBD1 (6 bases). Deletions cut 5 bases from V and 0 bases from J, with 14 bases between. CDR1 and CDR2 from the germline V gene are SGHAT and FQNNGV. The CDR3 is made up of 16 amino acids. CDR3 amino acids: CASSRTAGNSYNEQFF. CDR3 DNA sequence: TGTGCCAGCAGCCGGACAGCCGGCAACTCCTACAATGAGCAGTTCTTC.

This clonotype was recorded only once. A much more abundant neighbour one base away suggests this may be a read error. This chain connects TRBV29-1 to TRBJ1-2; no clear D. CDR1 is SQVTM, CDR2 ANQGSEA, per germline. Trimming left V 4 bases short and J 8 bases short, with 8 bases between. This CDR3 is built from 10 residues. CDR3 DNA: TGCAGCGTTGCGGAGGAGGGCTACACCTTC. Translated, it gives CSVAEEGYTF. The full variable domain, its missing parts supplied by reference TRBV29-1 and TRBJ1-2, is SAVISQKPSRDICQRGTSLTIQCQVDSQVTMMFWYRQQPGQSLTLIATANQGSEATYESGFVIDKFPISRPNLTFSTLTVSNMSPEDSSIYLCSVAEEGYTFGSGTRLTVV.